The clone carrying this TCR beta chain was detected a few times. Its target is not known. One entry per CDR3 protein results from TCRdb running MiXCR on the reads. The sample carries some 590,000 distinct CDR3 sequences, about 40% recorded once. The record originates from a study of T cell repertoires in cytomegalovirus infection. Germline V gene sequence: CDR1 SGHNT, CDR2 YYREEE (reference sequence). The CDR3 totals 15 residues. Trimming cost V 1 base and J 1 base; bases outside gene matches: 2. The material was cultured PBMCs, obtained from culture after CMV antigen stimulation. The clonotype was recovered from a human donor in good health (CMV status not recorded). Some clones in this sample may be carry-over from other donors' samples. The V and J genes are TRBV5-4 and TRBJ2-1; 7 positions agree with TRBD2. In DNA form, the CDR3 reads TGTGCCAGCAGCTTGTCACTAGCGTCCTACAATGAGCAGTTCTTC. Protein sequence: CASSLSLASYNEQFF.